These T cell receptor beta chains were read from a single sample in a study of T cells in Graves' hyperthyroidism and ophthalmopathy. TCRdb recomputed calls from the multiplex PCR reads with MiXCR, one row per CDR3 protein. This sample has 250,000 to 300,000 distinct CDR3 sequences, with roughly 14% found just once. The sequencing sample was made of blood. These receptors were obtained from a woman in her twenties or thirties with Graves' hyperthyroidism that later progressed to Graves' ophthalmopathy. Each CDR3 is given with its conserved first and last residue. The D gene is left open where the match is weak. Clone size, where shown, is once, few, many, or a class for clones that have expanded.

J gene: TRBJ2-5; clone size: many; D gene: .; V gene: TRBV5-6; CDR3 protein: CASSSHGALQETQYF; CDR3 DNA: TGTGCCAGCAGCTCTCACGGGGCCCTCCAAGAGACCCAGTACTTC
J gene: TRBJ2-4; clone size: .; D gene: .; V gene: TRBV5-1; CDR3 protein: CASSSNMKAKNIQYF; CDR3 DNA: TGCGCCAGCAGCTCTAACATGAAAGCCAAAAACATTCAGTACTTC
J gene: TRBJ1-2; clone size: many; D gene: .; V gene: TRBV25-1; CDR3 protein: CASSEGSHYGYTF; CDR3 DNA: TGTGCCAGCAGTGAAGGCAGCCACTATGGCTACACCTTC
J gene: TRBJ2-7; clone size: .; D gene: .; V gene: TRBV4-1; CDR3 protein: CASSQETTSWPYEQYF; CDR3 DNA: TGCGCCAGCAGCCAAGAAACGACATCTTGGCCCTACGAGCAGTACTTC
J gene: TRBJ1-6; clone size: many; D gene: .; V gene: TRBV10-3; CDR3 protein: CAISEGGSSYNSPLHF; CDR3 DNA: TGTGCCATCAGTGAAGGGGGGAGCTCCTATAATTCACCCCTCCACTTT
J gene: TRBJ2-3; clone size: many; D gene: .; V gene: TRBV7-9; CDR3 protein: CASSGTARTDTQYF; CDR3 DNA: TGTGCCAGCAGCGGGACGGCCCGCACAGATACGCAGTATTTT
J gene: TRBJ2-1; clone size: few; D gene: .; V gene: TRBV4-1; CDR3 protein: CASSPTGLNEQFF; CDR3 DNA: TGCGCCAGCAGCCCGACTGGTCTTAATGAGCAGTTCTTC
J gene: TRBJ2-3; clone size: few; D gene: TRBD2; V gene: TRBV4-3; CDR3 protein: CASSHLPGLDSTDTQYF; CDR3 DNA: TGCGCCAGCAGCCACCTTCCGGGACTAGATAGCACAGATACGCAGTATTTT
J gene: TRBJ2-3; clone size: many; D gene: .; V gene: TRBV5-1; CDR3 protein: CASSTARDSGQYF; CDR3 DNA: TGCGCCAGCAGCACAGCCCGGGACTCGGGGCAGTATTTT
J gene: TRBJ2-7; clone size: many; D gene: TRBD2; V gene: TRBV28; CDR3 protein: CASSGKREWEQYF; CDR3 DNA: TGTGCCAGCAGCGGGAAGCGGGAGTGGGAGCAGTACTTC
J gene: TRBJ1-4; clone size: many; D gene: TRBD1; V gene: TRBV11-2; CDR3 protein: CASSQYVGGGNEKLFF; CDR3 DNA: TGTGCCAGCAGCCAGTACGTCGGAGGGGGCAATGAAAAACTGTTTTTT
J gene: TRBJ1-2; clone size: many; D gene: .; V gene: TRBV20-1; CDR3 protein: CSASGPGVYGYTF; CDR3 DNA: TGCAGTGCTTCCGGACCTGGGGTCTATGGCTACACCTTC
J gene: TRBJ2-7; clone size: many; D gene: .; V gene: TRBV27; CDR3 protein: CASAWTESYEQYF; CDR3 DNA: TGTGCCAGCGCCTGGACGGAATCCTACGAGCAGTACTTC
J gene: TRBJ2-1; clone size: few; D gene: TRBD2; V gene: TRBV6-6; CDR3 protein: CASSYPTSGRALDNEQFF; CDR3 DNA: TGTGCCAGCAGTTACCCGACTAGCGGGAGGGCCCTGGACAATGAGCAGTTCTTC
J gene: TRBJ2-1; clone size: few; D gene: TRBD2; V gene: TRBV5-1; CDR3 protein: CASSGGGAGGDNEQFF; CDR3 DNA: TGCGCCAGCAGCGGGGGGGGAGCGGGAGGGGACAATGAGCAGTTCTTC
J gene: TRBJ2-2; clone size: .; D gene: TRBD1; V gene: TRBV5-1; CDR3 protein: CASSVGQGDFQGELFF; CDR3 DNA: TGCGCCAGCAGCGTGGGACAGGGTGACTTTCAGGGGGAGCTGTTTTTT
J gene: TRBJ1-1; clone size: many; D gene: .; V gene: TRBV28; CDR3 protein: CASSFPAALNTEAFF; CDR3 DNA: TGTGCCAGCAGTTTCCCGGCAGCCTTGAACACTGAAGCTTTCTTT
J gene: TRBJ2-1; clone size: many; D gene: .; V gene: TRBV11-2; CDR3 protein: CASSSTGGAGNEQFF; CDR3 DNA: TGTGCCAGCAGTTCCACTGGGGGAGCCGGCAATGAGCAGTTCTTC
J gene: TRBJ2-2; clone size: .; D gene: TRBD1; V gene: TRBV6-2/TRBV6-3; CDR3 protein: CATRTGLPGELFF; CDR3 DNA: TGTGCCACCCGGACAGGGTTGCCCGGGGAGCTGTTTTTT
J gene: TRBJ2-7; clone size: many; D gene: .; V gene: TRBV6-2/TRBV6-3; CDR3 protein: CASSYSMGVGSYEQYF; CDR3 DNA: TGTGCCAGCAGTTACTCGATGGGGGTTGGATCCTACGAGCAGTACTTC
J gene: TRBJ2-7; clone size: many; D gene: .; V gene: TRBV20-1; CDR3 protein: CSARDRESYEQYF; CDR3 DNA: TGCAGTGCTAGAGATAGGGAATCCTACGAGCAGTACTTC
J gene: TRBJ2-2; clone size: many; D gene: TRBD1; V gene: TRBV3-1; CDR3 protein: CASSQSDRGGGELFF; CDR3 DNA: TGTGCCAGCAGCCAATCCGACAGGGGCGGCGGGGAGCTGTTTTTT
J gene: TRBJ2-7; clone size: many; D gene: .; V gene: TRBV3-2; CDR3 protein: CASSQDITSGSYEQYF; CDR3 DNA: TGTGCCAGCAGCCAAGATATAACTAGCGGGAGCTACGAGCAGTACTTC
J gene: TRBJ2-1; clone size: many; D gene: .; V gene: TRBV24-1; CDR3 protein: CATSDLNSDNEQFF; CDR3 DNA: TGTGCCACCAGTGATTTGAACAGCGACAATGAGCAGTTCTTC
J gene: TRBJ1-5; clone size: many; D gene: .; V gene: TRBV30; CDR3 protein: CAWSGGLNQPQHF; CDR3 DNA: TGTGCCTGGAGTGGAGGGTTGAATCAGCCCCAGCATTTT
J gene: TRBJ2-3; clone size: many; D gene: .; V gene: TRBV7-8; CDR3 protein: CASSLIGGSTDTQYF; CDR3 DNA: TGTGCCAGCAGCTTGATTGGCGGTAGCACAGATACGCAGTATTTT
J gene: TRBJ2-6; clone size: few; D gene: .; V gene: TRBV19; CDR3 protein: CASTFGGTRVSGANVLTF; CDR3 DNA: TGTGCCAGTACCTTCGGAGGGACACGAGTCTCTGGGGCCAACGTCCTGACTTTC
J gene: TRBJ2-1; clone size: many; D gene: .; V gene: TRBV28; CDR3 protein: CASSLFFGDNEQFF; CDR3 DNA: TGTGCCAGCAGTTTATTCTTCGGGGACAATGAGCAGTTCTTC
J gene: TRBJ2-1; clone size: .; D gene: .; V gene: TRBV19; CDR3 protein: CARGAWDKDRGHPYNERFF; CDR3 DNA: TGTGCCAGAGGGGCGTGGGATAAAGATAGGGGTCATCCCTACAATGAGCGGTTCTTC
J gene: TRBJ2-7; clone size: many; D gene: .; V gene: TRBV7-2; CDR3 protein: CASSRGDGSYEQYF; CDR3 DNA: TGTGCCAGCAGCCGCGGTGACGGCTCCTACGAGCAGTACTTC
J gene: TRBJ2-3; clone size: .; D gene: .; V gene: TRBV4-2; CDR3 protein: CASSHTLAGTDTQYF; CDR3 DNA: TGTGCCAGCAGCCATACCTTAGCGGGCACAGATACGCAGTATTTT
J gene: TRBJ1-1; clone size: many; D gene: .; V gene: TRBV12-3/TRBV12-4; CDR3 protein: CASRNLGGTEAFF; CDR3 DNA: TGTGCCAGCAGGAACCTAGGGGGAACTGAAGCTTTCTTT
J gene: TRBJ1-3; clone size: many; D gene: TRBD1; V gene: TRBV6-5; CDR3 protein: CASSYRQGFSGNTIYF; CDR3 DNA: TGTGCCAGCAGTTACAGACAGGGTTTTTCTGGAAACACCATATATTTT
J gene: TRBJ2-1; clone size: many; D gene: .; V gene: TRBV6-1; CDR3 protein: CASSERQPGSYNEQFF; CDR3 DNA: TGTGCCAGCAGTGAACGACAGCCTGGCTCCTACAATGAGCAGTTCTTC
J gene: TRBJ1-4; clone size: many; D gene: .; V gene: TRBV15; CDR3 protein: CATSRGFDEKLFF; CDR3 DNA: TGTGCCACCAGCAGGGGATTTGATGAAAAACTGTTTTTT
J gene: TRBJ2-1; clone size: many; D gene: TRBD2; V gene: TRBV28; CDR3 protein: CASSLGLAGAQFF; CDR3 DNA: TGTGCCAGCAGTTTGGGGCTAGCGGGGGCCCAGTTCTTC
J gene: TRBJ2-7; clone size: .; D gene: .; V gene: TRBV29-1; CDR3 protein: CSVEEQGRYEQYF; CDR3 DNA: TGCAGCGTTGAAGAGCAGGGTCGGTACGAGCAGTACTTC
J gene: TRBJ2-2; clone size: few; D gene: TRBD1; V gene: TRBV14; CDR3 protein: CASSQVQGASGELFF; CDR3 DNA: TGTGCCAGCAGCCAAGTTCAGGGGGCGTCCGGGGAGCTGTTTTTT
J gene: TRBJ2-7; clone size: many; D gene: .; V gene: TRBV6-6; CDR3 protein: CASSYTGSEQYF; CDR3 DNA: TGTGCCAGCAGTTACACAGGGTCCGAGCAGTACTTC
J gene: TRBJ2-2; clone size: many; D gene: TRBD2; V gene: TRBV6-1; CDR3 protein: CASSRRLAGGSGELFF; CDR3 DNA: TGTGCCAGCAGCCGAAGACTAGCGGGAGGGAGCGGGGAGCTGTTTTTT
J gene: TRBJ1-1; clone size: many; D gene: .; V gene: TRBV10-3; CDR3 protein: CAISESRNRDRNTEAFF; CDR3 DNA: TGTGCCATCAGTGAGTCGCGGAACAGGGACCGTAACACTGAAGCTTTCTTT
J gene: TRBJ2-1; clone size: many; D gene: .; V gene: TRBV12-3/TRBV12-4; CDR3 protein: CASSPSNNEQFF; CDR3 DNA: TGTGCCAGCAGCCCGTCTAACAATGAGCAGTTCTTC
J gene: TRBJ2-4; clone size: .; D gene: TRBD2; V gene: TRBV19; CDR3 protein: CASSIRQRTSGRNIQYF; CDR3 DNA: TGTGCCAGTAGTATAAGGCAGAGGACTAGCGGACGGAACATTCAGTACTTC
J gene: TRBJ2-1; clone size: many; D gene: .; V gene: TRBV12-5; CDR3 protein: CARLPSPAHEQFF; CDR3 DNA: TGTGCTAGATTGCCAAGCCCAGCGCATGAGCAGTTCTTC
J gene: TRBJ1-1; clone size: many; D gene: .; V gene: TRBV28; CDR3 protein: CASSLTAWEMNTEAFF; CDR3 DNA: TGTGCCAGCAGTTTAACGGCGTGGGAAATGAACACTGAAGCTTTCTTT
J gene: TRBJ2-1; clone size: many; D gene: .; V gene: TRBV6-2/TRBV6-3; CDR3 protein: CASSYTIKTGNNEQFF; CDR3 DNA: TGTGCCAGCAGTTACACCATAAAAACAGGAAACAATGAGCAGTTCTTC
J gene: TRBJ2-2; clone size: .; D gene: .; V gene: TRBV6-2/TRBV6-3; CDR3 protein: CASLDRLLGELFF; CDR3 DNA: TGTGCCAGCCTGGACAGACTTTTAGGGGAGCTGTTTTTT
J gene: TRBJ2-1; clone size: many; D gene: TRBD2; V gene: TRBV28; CDR3 protein: CASSLATSRYNEQFF; CDR3 DNA: TGTGCCAGCAGTTTGGCGACTAGCAGATACAATGAGCAGTTCTTC
J gene: TRBJ2-1; clone size: .; D gene: TRBD2; V gene: TRBV24-1; CDR3 protein: CATSRSGITYNEQFF; CDR3 DNA: TGTGCCACCAGTAGGAGCGGGATAACCTACAATGAGCAGTTCTTC
J gene: TRBJ2-7; clone size: many; D gene: TRBD2; V gene: TRBV29-1; CDR3 protein: CSAVTSGPNRSSYEQYF; CDR3 DNA: TGCAGCGCCGTGACTAGCGGGCCCAACAGGAGCTCCTACGAGCAGTACTTC
J gene: TRBJ2-7; clone size: .; D gene: .; V gene: TRBV5-1; CDR3 protein: CASSLYSGPNYEQYF; CDR3 DNA: TGCGCCAGCAGCTTGTATAGCGGCCCGAACTACGAGCAGTACTTC
J gene: TRBJ2-7; clone size: many; D gene: .; V gene: TRBV5-1; CDR3 protein: CASSSRRGANEQYF; CDR3 DNA: TGCGCCAGCAGCTCCCGCCGGGGGGCTAACGAGCAGTACTTC
J gene: TRBJ1-1; clone size: many; D gene: .; V gene: TRBV5-1; CDR3 protein: CASSWARETEAFF; CDR3 DNA: TGCGCCAGCAGCTGGGCGCGGGAAACTGAAGCTTTCTTT
J gene: TRBJ2-3; clone size: many; D gene: .; V gene: TRBV12-3/TRBV12-4; CDR3 protein: CASSLGPSVDTQYF; CDR3 DNA: TGTGCCAGCAGTCTTGGACCCAGCGTGGATACGCAGTATTTT